What follows are 26 T cell receptor beta chains derived from one specimen sequenced in a study of shared clonotypes between healthy human individuals. Here immunoSEQ multiplex PCR was the method, and the copy in TCRdb shows in-frame clones only, minus some. Of some 2,100,000 clones in the sample, 93% were seen once. CD8 cells regarded as naive lacked CD45RO, were positively chosen for CCR7, and omitted terminally differentiated effector memory CD45RA+ cells. The sample taken for sequencing was naive CD8+ T cells from PBMCs. The receptors originated from a man between 18 and 29 years old in good health. Some clones in this sample may be carry-over from other donors' samples.

In DNA, the CDR3 is TGTGCCAGCAGTTTAGAAGGGTTAGGCTACACCTTC. It translates to CASSLEGLGYTF. The chain joins TRBV27 to TRBJ1-2; D is unclear. The CDR3 spans 12 residues. CDR1 and CDR2 (germline): MNHEY, SMNVEV (reference sequence). The V and J ends lost 2 bases and 8 bases respectively, with 9 bases between them.

V is TRBV27 and J is TRBJ2-3; unclear D gene. CDR3 length equals 15 residues. Germline loops: CDR1 MNHEY, CDR2 SMNVEV (reference sequence). With 6 bases removed from V and 3 bases from J, the gap between germline ends came to 16 bases. The CDR3 DNA reads as TGTGCCAGCAGCAAAACGGCCGTGGTGACAGATACGCAGTATTTT. Protein product: CASSKTAVVTDTQYF.

The chain combines TRBV5-6 with TRBJ2-4, with no clear D. Germline CDR1 SGHDT, CDR2 YYEEEE. This CDR3 is 15 amino acids long. The V and J ends lost 0 bases and 8 bases respectively, with 15 bases between them. CDR3 region: CASSLGVAGFHIQYF. The DNA of the CDR3 is TGTGCCAGCAGCTTGGGGGTAGCTGGTTTCCACATTCAGTACTTC.

The chain carries TRBV7-9 and TRBJ1-2; D remains ambiguous. CDR3 length: 13 residues. Germline V gives CDR1 SEHNR, CDR2 FQNEAQ (reference sequence). Trimming removed 5 bases from V and 4 bases from J, with 11 bases in between. CDR3 in amino acids: CASSQPEVYGYTF. CDR3 sequence (DNA): TGTGCCAGCAGCCAACCTGAAGTCTATGGCTACACCTTC.

This clone has just one count. The V gene is TRBV30, the J gene TRBJ2-7, with TRBD1 identical over 11 bases. Germline loops: CDR1 GTSNPN, CDR2 SVGIG (reference sequence). The CDR3 loop spans 15 amino acids. The V gene end was trimmed by 1 base and the J gene end by 3 bases; junction bases not matched to a gene: 5. The DNA of the CDR3 is TGTGCCTGGAGTGAGGACAGGGGGCCTTTCTACGAGCAGTACTTC. Translation gives CAWSEDRGPFYEQYF. The variable domain in full, with the rest retrieved from reference TRBV30 and TRBJ2-7, is SQTIHQWPATLVQPVGSPLSLECTVEGTSNPNLYWYRQAAGRGLQLLFYSVGIGQISSEVPQNLSASRPQDRQFILSSKKLLLSDSGFYLCAWSEDRGPFYEQYFGPGTRLTVT.

The J gene is TRBJ2-1, the V gene TRBV19; D perhaps matches TRBD2 (6 bases). CDR1 is LNHDA and CDR2 is SQIVND in the germline V gene (reference sequence). The germline V and J ends were trimmed by 6 bases and 7 bases, with 22 bases remaining between them. This CDR3 region has 16 residues. CDR3 nucleotides: TGTGCCAGTAGCCTGACGGGCCTCGGGGGAAAAAATGAGCAGTTCTTC. Its protein is CASSLTGLGGKNEQFF.

The CDR3 coding sequence is TGTGCCAGCGGCCCCCCGGGCGAGGGCACCGGGGAGCTGTTTTTT. It is translated as CASGPPGEGTGELFF. The V gene is TRBV28, the J gene TRBJ2-2; perhaps TRBD2 as D (5 bases). Germline lookup yields CDR1 MDHEN and CDR2 SYDVKM. The CDR3 has 15 amino acids. V dropped 8 bases and J dropped 4 bases, with 17 bases sitting between them. Full variable domain (missing parts from reference TRBV28 and TRBJ2-2): DVKVTQSSRYLVKRTGEKVFLECVQDMDHENMFWYRQDPGLGLRLIYFSYDVKMKEKGDIPEGYSVSREKKERFSLILESASTNQTSMYLCASGPPGEGTGELFFGEGSRLTVL.

V gene TRBV19 combines with J gene TRBJ1-1; D is unclear. This CDR3 region has 19 residues. The ends were cut back, 5 bases at V and 4 bases at J, with 29 bases in the middle. The germline V gene has CDR1 LNHDA and CDR2 SQIVND (reference sequence). This chain's CDR3 is CASSLILGLKPTLGTEAFF. CDR3 DNA: TGTGCCAGTAGTCTCATATTAGGTTTAAAACCAACCCTCGGCACTGAAGCTTTCTTT. Full variable domain (outside the CDR3, taken from reference TRBV19 and TRBJ1-1): DGGITQSPKYLFRKEGQNVTLSCEQNLNHDAMYWYRQDPGQGLRLIYYSQIVNDFQKGDIAEGYSVSREKKESFPLTVTSAQKNPTAFYLCASSLILGLKPTLGTEAFFGQGTRLTVV.

The J gene is TRBJ2-1, the V gene TRBV28, with D hard to call. Trimming cost V 4 bases and J 9 bases, with 19 bases left between them. The CDR3 covers 15 residues. Germline lookup yields CDR1 MDHEN and CDR2 SYDVKM. CDR3 region: CASSYLDLVVGEQFF. For the CDR3, the DNA is TGTGCCAGCAGTTACCTAGATCTAGTGGTGGGTGAGCAGTTCTTC.

The CDR3 coding sequence is TGTGCCAGCAGCCCGTACGCTGGAGGTACCGGGGAGCTGTTTTTT. Amino acids: CASSPYAGGTGELFF. The chain uses TRBV7-8 and TRBJ2-2; TRBD2 might be the D (5 bases). V shed 5 bases and J shed 5 bases, with 15 bases lying between them. This CDR3 comprises 15 residues. CDR1 is SGHVS, CDR2 FQNEAQ, per germline.

The chain is built from TRBV10-3 and TRBJ2-1, with TRBD2 identical over 8 bases. The germline CDR1 and CDR2 sequences are ENHRY and SYGVKD. This CDR3 comprises 15 residues. The V and J ends lost 4 bases and 5 bases, in that order; junction bases with no gene match: 7. The CDR3 DNA follows: TGTGCCATCAGTGGGGTACTAGCGGAGAACAATGAGCAGTTCTTC. It encodes CAISGVLAENNEQFF.

On this clone: Different DNA sequences within this sample yield the same CDR3. V is TRBV25-1 and J is TRBJ1-1; tentatively, D is TRBD1 (6 bases). The CDR3 consists of 13 residues. Germline lookup yields CDR1 MGHDK and CDR2 SYGVNS. Trimming stripped 4 bases from V and 3 bases from J, with 9 bases between. CDR3 residues: CASSVRGDTEAFF. The CDR3 bases are TGTGCCAGCAGTGTCAGGGGTGACACTGAAGCTTTCTTT.

This chain links TRBV27 with TRBJ2-7; D perhaps matches TRBD2 (5 bases). The germline V gene encodes CDR1 MNHEY and CDR2 SMNVEV (reference sequence). There are 13 residues in the CDR3. The V end was cut by 7 bases, the J end by 2 bases, with 12 bases between. CDR3 coding DNA: TGTGCCAGCATGGGGAGTGGAGCCTACGAGCAGTACTTC. Translated, it gives CASMGSGAYEQYF.

The CDR3 is CSVGPRASTAAQYF. The DNA of the CDR3 is TGCAGCGTTGGCCCCCGGGCTAGCACGGCCGCCCAGTACTTC. The rearrangement joins TRBV29-1 to TRBJ2-5; TRBD2 is a possible D gene (5 bases). Germline lookup yields CDR1 SQVTM and CDR2 ANQGSEA. Between the trimmed V and J ends, which lost 4 bases and 9 bases, there was a span of 21 bases. The length of the CDR3 is 14 residues.

The J gene is TRBJ2-7, the V gene TRBV19; D uncertain. V lost 5 bases and J 1 base, leaving 18 bases between the germline ends. This CDR3 has 16 amino acids. Per the germline V gene, CDR1 is LNHDA and CDR2 is SQIVND (reference sequence). The CDR3 coding sequence is TGTGCCAGTAGTCCGCGGCGTTACGGAAAGTCCTACGAGCAGTACTTC. This gives the protein CASSPRRYGKSYEQYF. The variable domain in full, with the rest retrieved from reference TRBV19 and TRBJ2-7, is DGGITQSPKYLFRKEGQNVTLSCEQNLNHDAMYWYRQDPGQGLRLIYYSQIVNDFQKGDIAEGYSVSREKKESFPLTVTSAQKNPTAFYLCASSPRRYGKSYEQYFGPGTRLTVT.

The chain combines TRBV14 with TRBJ2-1; 8 nucleotides align to TRBD2. The trim removed 6 bases at V and 2 bases at J, leaving 0 bases unmatched. Germline CDR1 is SGHDN and CDR2 is FVKESK. This CDR3 has 13 amino acids. In DNA form, the CDR3 reads TGTGCCAGCAGACTAGCGGCCTACAATGAGCAGTTCTTC. Protein product: CASRLAAYNEQFF. Variable domain in full (rest from reference TRBV14 and TRBJ2-1): EAGVTQFPSHSVIEKGQTVTLRCDPISGHDNLYWYRRVMGKEIKFLLHFVKESKQDESGMPNNRFLAERTGGTYSTLKVQPAELEDSGVYFCASRLAAYNEQFFGPGTRLTVL.

In regard to this clone: This sample also contains other DNA sequences that code for the same CDR3. The rearrangement links TRBV30 to TRBJ2-7; D unclear. Germline CDR1 GTSNPN, CDR2 SVGIG (reference sequence). Trimming removed 2 bases from V and 2 bases from J, with 16 bases in between. The CDR3 is 15 residues long. In nucleotides, the CDR3 is TGTGCCTGGAGTCGACCGGTGGCGGCGGCCTACGAGCAGTACTTC. Translation: CAWSRPVAAAYEQYF.

The J gene is TRBJ2-7, the V gene TRBV7-6; no definite D call. The CDR3 runs 12 residues. V gave up 1 base and J gave up 6 bases, with 7 bases separating them. The germline CDR1 and CDR2 sequences are SGHVS and FNYEAQ. The CDR3: CASSLGQAEQYF. The CDR3 DNA sequence: TGTGCCAGCAGCTTAGGCCAGGCCGAGCAGTACTTC.

The CDR3 sequence is CSVDLFGGEQYF. CDR3 in DNA: TGCAGCGTTGATCTTTTCGGGGGCGAGCAGTACTTC. The gene calls are TRBV29-1 and TRBJ2-7; TRBD2 is a possible D gene (6 bases). V gave up 3 bases and J gave up 6 bases, with 12 bases separating them. The CDR3 runs to 12 residues. CDR1 and CDR2 from the germline V gene are SQVTM and ANQGSEA.

This rearrangement joins TRBV14 to TRBJ1-3, with D uncertain. Trimming shortened V by 4 bases and J by 0 bases, and 4 bases separated the two germline ends. Germline CDR1 reads SGHDN; CDR2 reads FVKESK. This CDR3 contains 13 residues. CDR3 loop: CASSPYSGNTIYF. DNA of the CDR3: TGTGCCAGCAGCCCCTACTCTGGAAACACCATATATTTT.

V usage is TRBV28 and J usage is TRBJ2-7, with D possibly TRBD1 on 5 matching bases. The germline V gene encodes CDR1 MDHEN and CDR2 SYDVKM. This CDR3 has 14 amino acids. Trimming left V 3 bases short and J 9 bases short, with 18 bases between. The CDR3 DNA follows: TGTGCCAGCAGTTTTAGTGAAGGGGTCCTCGGGCAGTACTTC. Its translation is CASSFSEGVLGQYF.

The rearrangement joins TRBV19 to TRBJ1-1, with a weak D call TRBD1 (6 bases). The CDR3 spans 15 residues. Germline V gives CDR1 LNHDA, CDR2 SQIVND (reference sequence). Trimming left V 3 bases short and J 1 base short, with 12 bases between. The CDR3 spells CASSIWSGANTEAFF. As DNA, the CDR3 is TGTGCCAGTAGTATTTGGTCAGGGGCGAACACTGAAGCTTTCTTT.

The chain uses TRBV27 and TRBJ2-1, with no clear D. The CDR3 sequence is 11 residues long. V was pared by 5 bases and J by 9 bases, with 8 bases between. Germline V CDR1 and CDR2: MNHEY, SMNVEV (reference sequence). CDR3 nucleotide sequence: TGTGCCAGCAGTATTAATGGTGAGCAGTTCTTC. Translation gives CASSINGEQFF.

CDR3 in DNA: TGTGCCAGCAGCTTAATGGAAACGGGATACAATGAGCAGTTCTTC. Translation: CASSLMETGYNEQFF. The rearrangement links TRBV7-9 to TRBJ2-1; D perhaps matches TRBD2 (5 bases). CDR1 is SEHNR and CDR2 is FQNEAQ in the germline V gene (reference sequence). This CDR3 is 15 amino acids long. V lost 2 bases and J lost 4, with 12 bases in between. Full variable domain (outside the CDR3, taken from reference TRBV7-9 and TRBJ2-1): DTGVSQNPRHKITKRGQNVTFRCDPISEHNRLYWYRQTLGQGPEFLTYFQNEAQLEKSRLLSDRFSAERPKGSFSTLEIQRTEQGDSAMYLCASSLMETGYNEQFFGPGTRLTVL.

The chain uses TRBV28 and TRBJ1-2; D not resolved. The germline CDR1 and CDR2 sequences are MDHEN and SYDVKM. CDR3 length equals 13 residues. Deletions cut 3 bases from V and 2 bases from J, with 7 bases between. CDR3 amino acids: CASSFDENYGYTF. In DNA, the CDR3 is TGTGCCAGCAGTTTTGACGAGAACTATGGCTACACCTTC.

The chain is built from TRBV5-1 and TRBJ2-1; D may be TRBD1 (5 bases). V dropped 2 bases and J dropped 7 bases, with 13 bases sitting between them. The CDR3 has 14 amino acids. The V gene's germline CDR1 is SGHRS and CDR2 YFSETQ. Here the CDR3 DNA reads TGCGCCAGCAGCTTTGGGCAGGGTAGGAATGAGCAGTTCTTC. Residues: CASSFGQGRNEQFF.